The source of this T cell receptor (beta chain) is a study of CD4 and CD8 cells across lung adenocarcinoma regions. Losses at the gene ends were 6 bases for V and 0 bases for J; bases not matched to a gene: 4. The CDR3 is 14 residues long. Germline-derived CDR1 and CDR2 are MNHNS and SASEGT. In this sample, this clonotype is medium-sized. TCRdb ran MiXCR on the PCR reads and lists one entry per CDR3 protein. The sample yields about 14,000 distinct CDR3 sequences, roughly 48% seen once. The patients had localized lung adenocarcinoma, a non-small cell subtype. The rearrangement links TRBV6-1 to TRBJ2-5; 7 bases are shared with TRBD2. The receptor was derived from a male donor with lung adenocarcinoma. The CD4 and CD8 labels of this study may be unreliable. The sequencing sample was made of CD4+ T cells from the center of a lung tumor. In DNA form, the CDR3 reads TGTGCCAGCAGGGGACTACTGTACCAAGAGACCCAGTACTTC. Its protein product is CASRGLLYQETQYF.